This TCR beta chain was observed in a study of control samples from healthy donors and cancer patients. This clone was counted only a few times. The CDR3 length is 14 residues. Trimming left V 4 bases short and J 5 bases short, with 14 bases between. Germline assignment: CDR1 SEHNR and CDR2 FQNEAQ (reference sequence). Using immunoSEQ multiplex PCR, the repertoire was profiled, and TCRdb retains in-frame clones only, with some absent. This sample carries about 120,000 clones, roughly 92% of them seen once, and the ten largest clones take 6% to 8.5%. The TCR originated in a woman aged 18-30 years in good health. Sequencing was carried out using blood. The V call is TRBV7-9, the J call TRBJ1-1; D call uncertain. CDR3: CASSSPSGGTEAFF. The CDR3 nucleotides are TGTGCCAGCAGCTCCCCGTCGGGAGGGACTGAAGCTTTCTTT.